This is a list of T cell receptor beta chains from one sample in a study of cytomegalovirus exposure and HLA in healthy donors. The method was immunoSEQ multiplex PCR; TCRdb's version includes in-frame clones alone and lacks a portion of them. The profile shows 150,000 to 200,000 clones, 86% of them singletons. The sequenced material came from PBMCs. These receptors were collected from a man aged 30-40 years in good health and CMV-seropositive. CDR3s include the opening cysteine and the closing phenylalanine or tryptophan. D genes are given only for firm matches. A clone size is listed for some rows: how often the clone was seen (once, few, many), or a class if it is expanded.

j_gene | v_gene | d_gene | abundance | CDR3nt | CDR3aa
TRBJ1-4 | TRBV19 | TRBD1 | . | TGTGCCAGTAGTACGACAGGGGTGAACGAAAAACTGTTTTTT | CASSTTGVNEKLFF
TRBJ1-4 | TRBV18 | . | . | TGTGCCAGCTCACCACGGACGACTAATGAAAAACTGTTTTTT | CASSPRTTNEKLFF
TRBJ1-4 | TRBV15 | . | . | TGTGCCACCAGCAGGAACCGAGCAACTAATGAAAAACTGTTTTTT | CATSRNRATNEKLFF
TRBJ2-3 | TRBV9 | TRBD2 | . | TGTGCCAGCAGCGTAGTCCCCCTAGCGGGAGGGCTGCGTTTCACAGATACGCAGTATTTT | CASSVVPLAGGLRFTDTQYF
TRBJ1-1 | TRBV9 | . | . | TGTGCCAGCAGCGTAGCAGGGGAAGATGCAACTGAAGCTTTCTTT | CASSVAGEDATEAFF
TRBJ2-7 | TRBV18 | TRBD1 | . | TGTGCCAGCTCACCTGGGACAGACCACGAGCAGTACTTC | CASSPGTDHEQYF
TRBJ1-3 | TRBV29-1 | . | . | TGCAGCGTTGATGGGGGAGGAAACACCATATATTTT | CSVDGGGNTIYF
TRBJ1-5 | TRBV19 | . | . | TGTGCCAGTAGTATTCTTAATCAGCCCCAGCATTTT | CASSILNQPQHF
TRBJ2-2 | TRBV13 | . | . | TGTGCCAGCAGCCCCCGGGGCCCTGGTTCCGGGGAGCTGTTTTTT | CASSPRGPGSGELFF
TRBJ2-1 | TRBV7-3 | TRBD2 | . | TGTGCCAGCAGCTCTATAGCGGGAGGTGGTGAGCAGTTCTTC | CASSSIAGGGEQFF
TRBJ2-7 | TRBV30 | . | . | TGTGCCTGGAGTGGCAAGGGTCACTACGAGCAGTACTTC | CAWSGKGHYEQYF
TRBJ1-5 | TRBV6-5 | . | . | TGTGCCAGCAGTTACTCGATAGGGGTTCAGCCCCAGCATTTT | CASSYSIGVQPQHF
TRBJ2-3 | TRBV19 | . | . | TGTGCCAGTACTCCAGGGGTGGGAGATACGCAGTATTTT | CASTPGVGDTQYF
TRBJ2-1 | TRBV7-3 | TRBD2 | . | TGTGCCAGCAGCTTTGGGGCTAGCGGGAGGTTCAATGAGCAGTTCTTC | CASSFGASGRFNEQFF
TRBJ1-5 | TRBV4-1 | . | . | TGCGCCAGCAGCCAAGTAGGACAGCCCCAGCATTTT | CASSQVGQPQHF
TRBJ2-1 | TRBV30 | TRBD1 | . | TGTGCCTGGAGTCAGACAGGGGGGGGCTACAATGAGCAGTTCTTC | CAWSQTGGGYNEQFF
TRBJ2-1 | TRBV10-3 | TRBD1 | few | TGTGCCATCAGCCAGGACCTGACAGGGATCCGCAATGAGCAGTTCTTC | CAISQDLTGIRNEQFF
TRBJ2-4 | TRBV7-2 | . | once | TGTGCCAGCAGCTTAGGGACAAGAAACATTCAGTACTTC | CASSLGTRNIQYF
TRBJ2-3 | TRBV6-5 | . | . | TGTGCCACCGCCCGGGGAGCAGATACGCAGTATTTT | CATARGADTQYF
TRBJ2-1 | TRBV4-3 | . | . | TGCGCCAGCAGCCAAGAAGGGGACCCGCCTCGGGAGCAGTTCTTC | CASSQEGDPPREQFF
TRBJ2-5 | TRBV29-1 | TRBD2 | . | TGCAGCGTTTCTTTATCGGGAGGGGGAGAGACCCAGTACTTC | CSVSLSGGGETQYF
TRBJ2-2 | TRBV5-1 | . | . | TGCGCCAGCAGCTTGCGAGAGGGGAACACCGGGGAGCTGTTTTTT | CASSLREGNTGELFF
TRBJ1-4 | TRBV5-5 | TRBD1 | . | TGTGCCAGCAGCTTGTTAACGGGACAGGGTAATGAAAAACTGTTTTTT | CASSLLTGQGNEKLFF
TRBJ2-2 | TRBV7-8 | . | . | TGTGCCAGCAGCCCTATTGGACAGAACACCGGGGAGCTGTTTTTT | CASSPIGQNTGELFF
TRBJ1-1 | TRBV30 | . | few | TGTGCCTGGAGTGTTGGGAACACTGAAGCTTTCTTT | CAWSVGNTEAFF
TRBJ1-2 | TRBV6-5 | . | . | TGTGCCAGCAGCCTCGGGACCCAGCCTAACTATGGCTACACCTTC | CASSLGTQPNYGYTF
TRBJ2-7 | TRBV11-2 | . | . | TGTGCCAGCAGCCCAACAGGGCGGGGTACCTACGAGCAGTACTTC | CASSPTGRGTYEQYF
TRBJ2-7 | TRBV18 | TRBD2 | few | TGTGCCAGCTCACCACCGATAACTAGCGGGCAACCCCCCTACGAGCAGTACTTC | CASSPPITSGQPPYEQYF
TRBJ2-4 | TRBV6-5 | . | . | TGTGCCAGCAGTTACACCGCGTACGGGGACGTAGACATTCAGTACTTC | CASSYTAYGDVDIQYF
TRBJ2-7 | TRBV5-4 | TRBD1 | . | TGTGCCAGCAGCCGAACCGGGACAGCAATTAACGAGCAGTACTTC | CASSRTGTAINEQYF
TRBJ1-5 | TRBV5-8 | . | . | TGTGCCAGCAGCTTAAACCCTCAGCATTTT | CASSLNPQHF
TRBJ2-1 | TRBV4-1 | TRBD2 | once | TGCGCCAGCAGCCTGATGCTAGCGGGAGGGTTCGTTGAGCAGTTCTTC | CASSLMLAGGFVEQFF
TRBJ2-1 | TRBV5-1 | TRBD2 | . | TGCGCCAGCAGCTTGGGCGCGGGGGGCAACAATGAGCAGTTCTTC | CASSLGAGGNNEQFF
TRBJ1-6 | TRBV7-8 | . | . | TGTGCCAGCAGCTTATTCTGGCAGTCGAATTCACCCCTCCACTTT | CASSLFWQSNSPLHF
TRBJ2-7 | TRBV27 | TRBD1 | . | TGTGCCAGCAGTATCGGGACAGCGAGCTCCTACGAGCAGTACTTC | CASSIGTASSYEQYF
TRBJ1-1 | TRBV29-1 | . | . | TGCAGCGTGGCCCGACAGGAGGGCACTGAAGCTTTCTTT | CSVARQEGTEAFF
TRBJ1-1 | TRBV7-6 | . | . | TGTGCCAGCAGCTTAATCAGGTTTGAGGACACTGAAGCTTTCTTT | CASSLIRFEDTEAFF
TRBJ2-6 | TRBV19 | . | . | TGTGCCAGTAAGGATGCCACGAGCTCTGGGGCCAACGTCCTGACTTTC | CASKDATSSGANVLTF
TRBJ2-5 | TRBV9 | . | . | TGTGCCAGCGGGAGAGAGGGAGAGACCCAGTACTTC | CASGREGETQYF
TRBJ1-1 | TRBV7-6 | TRBD1 | . | TGTGCCAGCAGCCGACAGGGGAGAACTGAAGCTTTCTTT | CASSRQGRTEAFF
TRBJ1-6 | TRBV6-1 | . | once | TGTGCCAGCAGGGATATGAGCTCCTATAATTCACCCCTCCACTTT | CASRDMSSYNSPLHF
TRBJ2-1 | TRBV5-1 | TRBD2 | . | TGCGCCAGCAGCTTGGGCGGGGGTAACTCCTACAATGAGCAGTTCTTC | CASSLGGGNSYNEQFF
TRBJ2-7 | TRBV27 | . | . | TGTGCCAGCAGCGACAGATACTTATCCTACGAGCAGTACTTC | CASSDRYLSYEQYF
TRBJ2-2 | TRBV5-1 | . | . | TGCGCCAGCAGCTTATTAGCCGGACGGGGCACCGGGGAGCTGTTTTTT | CASSLLAGRGTGELFF
TRBJ2-3 | TRBV5-1 | TRBD2 | . | TGCGCCAGCAGCTTGGCGGCGGGGGGGAGCACAGATACGCAGTATTTT | CASSLAAGGSTDTQYF
TRBJ2-7 | TRBV5-1 | . | . | TGCGCCAGCAGCTTGGCGGTTGGGACCTACGAGCAGTACTTC | CASSLAVGTYEQYF